This T cell receptor (beta chain) is drawn from a study of blood T cell repertoires in COVID-19 (dated by TCRdb to about 2020). Regarding the study in general: Samples from collaborators originated in the United States, Italy and Spain and spanned both the acute and convalescent phases of COVID-19. The material from the prospective study consisted of cDNA or gDNA derived from T cells, B-cell-depleted T cells, or PBMCs. The repertoires were released in a freely available public database intended as a resource for research on the immune response to SARS-CoV-2. Where HLA class I and class II types were available, the types were taken from metadata supplied by the sample provider, not from assay-based typing. Samples were obtained from the ongoing ImmuneRACE study (first 160 participants) and from some 1,200 subjects provided by 6 global collaborators. Nearly every sample came with metadata listing a de-identified subject ID, COVID-19 status, age in years and sex. Subjects who had been exposed to COVID-19, were actively infected with it, or had recovered from it provided the deeply sampled blood TCRbeta repertoires that made up the dataset. Broader findings and caveats from the paper: The amount of clinical and demographic metadata varied by source and participant and was provided uncurated.

The collaborating institutions used their own protocols to collect whole blood in K2EDTA tubes. For TCRbeta analysis, collaborators shipped samples in one of three forms: frozen whole blood, isolated PBMCs, or DNA extracted from either of those sample types. The CDR3, from cysteine to phenylalanine, totals 14 residues. Solely the CDR3 DNA is kept, with 42 bases framed from the first base. For CDR1 and CDR2, the germline V gene (reference sequence) lists LGHDT and YNNKEL. V and J are trimmed by 9 bases and 6 bases, and the gene matches miss 6 bases of the junction. Remarks on this clone: The antigen it recognizes is unknown. The record has no base qualities; no much larger clone is one base away.

TCRbeta CDR3 regions were amplified from genomic DNA by means of the immunoSEQ Assay, a bias-controlled multiplex PCR. On the study's bioinformatics: Nucleated cell counts per sample were estimated from amplification of reference gene primers within the assay. To quantify the absolute abundance of each unique TCRbeta CDR3 rearrangement, sequence reads were collapsed and filtered. For each sample, productive Simpson clonality was calculated as the square root of Simpson's diversity index over productive rearrangements. TCRdb's version of the immuneACCESS table is confined to in-frame rearrangements and falls short of the full clone set. An unresolved V gene accounts for under half of the shortfall where checked; the remainder is of unknown origin. V and J calls and clone size are given by that table; D and trimming were obtained from the DNA. The sample has about 150,000 clones on record, roughly 89% of them singletons. The top ten clonotypes cover approximately 9% of the sample.

Input material: peripheral blood. The chain employs TRBV3-1 (or the pseudogene TRBV3-2) and TRBJ2-1, and TRBD2 matches 12 of the central bases. The clonotype originates from a woman aged 45-65 years with active or convalescent COVID-19. The nucleotide sequence is TGTGCCAGTTCACTAGCGGGAGGTCTCAATGAGCAGTTCTTC. It codes for CASSLAGGLNEQFF.